The 31 T cell receptor beta chains below come from one sample, sequenced in a study of cytomegalovirus exposure and HLA in healthy donors. Primers included in the PCR were 60 Vbeta and 13 Jbeta primers. Using immunoSEQ multiplex PCR, the repertoire was profiled, and TCRdb retains in-frame clones only, with some absent. The sample contains about 190,000 clones, roughly 84% of which appear only once. Sequenced material: PBMCs. The receptor source for this set is a boy between 10 and 17 years old in good health and CMV-seronegative.

This clone was detected once. The CDR3, as DNA: TGTGCCATCACACCTACAGGGCCAGAGGGCTACACCTTC. Protein: CAITPTGPEGYTF. V gene TRBV10-3 combines with J gene TRBJ1-2; maybe TRBD1 (6 bases). The V and J ends lost 7 bases and 8 bases respectively, with 17 bases between them. The V gene's germline CDR1 is ENHRY and CDR2 SYGVKD. This CDR3 spans 13 amino acids.

V and J are TRBV19 and TRBJ2-2, with D uncertain. Germline CDR1 is LNHDA and CDR2 is SQIVND (reference sequence). Trimming removed 4 bases at V and 7 bases at J, with 10 bases between. This CDR3 has 13 residues. The DNA for the CDR3 is TGTGCCAGTAGTACTCGGGTTCGCGGGGAGCTGTTTTTT. As protein: CASSTRVRGELFF.

V usage is TRBV27 and J usage is TRBJ1-5, with D possibly matching TRBD1 (6 bases). CDR3 length: 13 residues. Per germline, CDR1 MNHEY and CDR2 SMNVEV (reference sequence). Trimming took 5 bases from V and 12 from J, leaving 17 bases between them. CDR3 nucleotide sequence: TGTGCCAGCAGTCTGCACCCTTCAGGGGTCCAGCATTTT. It translates to CASSLHPSGVQHF.

The sample holds a few counts of this clone. V usage is TRBV6-6 and J usage is TRBJ1-1; D gene ambiguous. The CDR3 runs 13 residues. Trimming cost V 5 bases and J 5 bases, with 12 bases left between them. In germline, CDR1 is MNHNY, CDR2 SVGAGI (reference sequence). CDR3 residues: CASSPRGKTEAFF. In DNA, the CDR3 is TGTGCCAGCAGTCCCCGCGGAAAGACTGAAGCTTTCTTT.

This sequence joins TRBV5-1 and TRBJ1-3, with 10 bases matching TRBD1. After removal of 3 bases from V and 6 bases from J, the junction contained 12 bases not matched to a gene. The CDR3 runs 17 residues. CDR1 and CDR2 (germline): SGHRS, YFSETQ. The CDR3 protein is CASSWDRGYSSKNTIYF. In DNA form, the CDR3 reads TGCGCCAGCAGCTGGGACAGGGGTTACAGCTCTAAAAACACCATATATTTT. The full variable domain, rest sourced from reference TRBV5-1 and TRBJ1-3, is KAGVTQTPRYLIKTRGQQVTLSCSPISGHRSVSWYQQTPGQGLQFLFEYFSETQRNKGNFPGRFSGRQFSNSRSEMNVSTLELGDSALYLCASSWDRGYSSKNTIYFGEGSWLTVV.

V usage is TRBV5-1 and J usage is TRBJ2-2; 14 positions match TRBD2. Germline values: CDR1 SGHRS, CDR2 YFSETQ. V dropped 4 bases and J dropped 5; count of bases not matched to a gene: 4. This CDR3 has 16 amino acids. CDR3 sequence reads: CASSGWTSGRTGELFF. In DNA form, the CDR3 reads TGCGCCAGCAGCGGTTGGACTAGCGGGAGGACCGGGGAGCTGTTTTTT.

The V gene is TRBV4-1, the J gene TRBJ2-7; 8 nucleotides match TRBD1. Germline V gene sequence: CDR1 MGHRA, CDR2 YSYEKL. The CDR3 extends over 14 amino acids. V lost 1 base, J lost 3 bases, and 2 bases stayed unmatched. The CDR3 DNA reads TGCGCCAGCAGCCAAGTACAGGGGGTCTACGAGCAGTACTTC. Residues: CASSQVQGVYEQYF.

The chain joins TRBV29-1 to TRBJ1-2, with TRBD1 matching 9 bases. This CDR3 has 11 residues. The trim removed 6 bases at V and 5 bases at J, leaving 1 base unmatched. Germline CDR1 is SQVTM and CDR2 is ANQGSEA. In DNA form, the CDR3 reads TGCAGCGTCGGGACAGGGTATGGCTACACCTTC. This encodes CSVGTGYGYTF.

The rearrangement links TRBV7-9 to TRBJ1-2; D remains unclear. Trimming cost V 5 bases and J 4 bases, with 11 bases left between them. The CDR3 length is 13 residues. CDR1 SEHNR and CDR2 FQNEAQ come from the germline V gene (reference sequence). The CDR3, as DNA: TGTGCCAGCAGCCCCTTTCCCCTCTATGGCTACACCTTC. This translates into CASSPFPLYGYTF.

The V call is TRBV5-4, the J call TRBJ2-7, with 8 bases aligning to TRBD1. Germline CDR1 and CDR2: SGHNT and YYREEE (reference sequence). This CDR3 spans 16 amino acids. J was trimmed by 0 bases and V by 4 bases; bases with no gene match: 9. The CDR3 DNA reads TGTGCCAGCAGCGACCCCTTCGGACAGGGCTCCTACGAGCAGTACTTC. Translating it yields CASSDPFGQGSYEQYF.

This clone appeared once. The rearrangement uses TRBV25-1 and TRBJ2-5; 9 bases are a match to TRBD2. V dropped 1 base and J dropped 4; count of bases not matched to a gene: 7. The germline gives CDR1 MGHDK, CDR2 SYGVNS. This CDR3 region has 16 residues. This CDR3 reads CASSEWRETSGETQYF. The CDR3 nucleotides are TGTGCCAGCAGTGAATGGAGAGAGACTAGCGGAGAGACCCAGTACTTC.

DNA of the CDR3: TGTGCCAGCAGTTTTATCTGGGGGCGAGGACAGCCCCAGCATTTT. This encodes CASSFIWGRGQPQHF. The chain employs TRBV27 and TRBJ1-5, with D possibly matching TRBD1 (6 bases). The germline V gene has CDR1 MNHEY and CDR2 SMNVEV (reference sequence). This CDR3 is built from 15 residues. V lost 3 bases to trimming and J lost 7 bases, with 16 bases between them.

In this sample, this clone turned up once. This chain links TRBV19 with TRBJ1-5; 7 bases map to TRBD1. V dropped 7 bases and J dropped 1; count of bases not matched to a gene: 7. The germline V gene has CDR1 LNHDA and CDR2 SQIVND (reference sequence). The CDR3 covers 15 residues. This CDR3 reads CASTKTGISNQPQHF. For the CDR3, the DNA is TGTGCCAGTACCAAGACAGGGATAAGCAATCAGCCCCAGCATTTT.

J is TRBJ1-1 and V is TRBV6-4; D ambiguous. CDR1 MRHNA and CDR2 SNTAGT come from the germline V gene. V shed 4 bases and J shed 1 base, with 7 bases lying between them. This CDR3 is built from 13 residues. CDR3 DNA sequence: TGTGCCAGCAGTGTGAGGGAGAACACTGAAGCTTTCTTT. This translates into CASSVRENTEAFF.

This sequence joins TRBV6-1 and TRBJ1-2; D gene ambiguous. V lost 3 bases, J lost 3 bases, and 14 bases lay in between. CDR1 is MNHNS, CDR2 SASEGT, per germline. The CDR3 is made up of 15 amino acids. The CDR3 DNA sequence: TGTGCCAGCAGTGATTTAGAGGTCCTCTACTATGGCTACACCTTC. This gives the protein CASSDLEVLYYGYTF.

V usage is TRBV5-1 and J usage is TRBJ2-1; D is perhaps TRBD2 (6 bases). V was trimmed by 4 bases and J by 6 bases, leaving 17 bases between them. Germline V gives CDR1 SGHRS, CDR2 YFSETQ. The CDR3 spans 15 residues. The CDR3 loop is CASSPLIGGVNEQFF. CDR3 DNA: TGCGCCAGCAGCCCTCTCATAGGAGGGGTCAATGAGCAGTTCTTC.

The chain links TRBV5-4 to TRBJ2-5, with a possible D match to TRBD1 (5 bases). The CDR3 has 14 amino acids. V was trimmed by 0 bases and J by 5 bases, leaving 11 bases between them. Germline V gives CDR1 SGHNT, CDR2 YYREEE (reference sequence). CDR3 sequence: CASSLGQFAETQYF. CDR3 coding DNA: TGTGCCAGCAGCTTGGGACAGTTTGCGGAGACCCAGTACTTC.

The chain joins TRBV6-5 to TRBJ1-2, with unresolved D. This CDR3 is 12 amino acids long. CDR1 is MNHEY, CDR2 SVGAGI, per germline. Between the trimmed V and J ends, which lost 7 bases and 0 bases, there was a span of 6 bases. CDR3 amino acids: CASKRANYGYTF. The CDR3 nucleotides are TGTGCCAGCAAGAGAGCTAACTATGGCTACACCTTC.

This clone was counted a few times. J is TRBJ1-1 and V is TRBV28; D gene uncertain. V was pared by 1 base and J by 0 bases, with 9 bases between. In germline, CDR1 is MDHEN, CDR2 SYDVKM. The CDR3 length is 15 residues. The CDR3 sequence is CASSLSAGLNTEAFF. The CDR3 nucleotides read TGTGCCAGCAGTTTATCGGCGGGTCTGAACACTGAAGCTTTCTTT.

This clone was seen more than once but under ten times. The rearrangement joins TRBV4-1 to TRBJ1-6; maybe TRBD1 (5 bases). Germline V CDR1 and CDR2: MGHRA, YSYEKL. The CDR3 is 17 amino acids. V lost 5 bases and J lost 0, with 14 bases in between. In DNA, the CDR3 is TGCGCCAGCAGCACCTCGACAGACCACTCCTATAATTCACCCCTCCACTTT. The encoded protein is CASSTSTDHSYNSPLHF.

The chain has TRBV27 and TRBJ2-5; possible D gene TRBD2, 5 bases. Germline V gene lookup returns CDR1 MNHEY and CDR2 SMNVEV (reference sequence). CDR3 length equals 13 residues. Trimming pared 8 bases from V and 4 bases from J, leaving 14 bases between. The CDR3 sequence is CASAGINLETQYF. The CDR3 DNA sequence: TGTGCCAGCGCCGGGATAAACCTAGAGACCCAGTACTTC.

The chain links TRBV15 to TRBJ1-5; TRBD1 is a possible D gene (5 bases). Trimming removed 4 bases from V and 10 bases from J, with 8 bases in between. Germline V gene sequence: CDR1 LNHNV, CDR2 YYDKDF (reference sequence). This CDR3 has 11 amino acids. In nucleotides, the CDR3 is TGTGCCACCAGCACCGGGGGACCCCAGCATTTT. It codes for CATSTGGPQHF.

This chain uses TRBV6-5 with TRBJ2-3; 7 nucleotides align to TRBD1. Trimming cost V 2 bases and J 0 bases; bases outside gene matches: 2. Germline lookup yields CDR1 MNHEY and CDR2 SVGAGI. The CDR3 covers 15 residues. The CDR3 sequence: CASSYGTDSTDTQYF. DNA of the CDR3: TGTGCCAGCAGTTACGGGACAGATAGCACAGATACGCAGTATTTT.

There are a few counts of this clone. This chain uses TRBV6-4 with TRBJ2-1; 14 bases fit TRBD2. Trimming removed 5 bases from V and 2 bases from J; junction bases left unmatched: 5. Germline lookup yields CDR1 MRHNA and CDR2 SNTAGT. The CDR3 is 17 residues long. CDR3 region: CASSKGLAGEAYNEQFF. The DNA for the CDR3 is TGTGCCAGCAGTAAGGGACTAGCGGGAGAGGCCTACAATGAGCAGTTCTTC.

This chain links TRBV5-1 with TRBJ2-1; TRBD2 matches 12 bases. The junction had 6 bases not matched to a gene; V was cut back by 5 bases and J by 0 bases. The CDR3 is 17 amino acids. Germline-derived CDR1 and CDR2 are SGHRS and YFSETQ. CDR3 sequence (DNA): TGCGCCAGCAGACCGGCTAGCGGGAGGGGCTCCTACAATGAGCAGTTCTTC. Translation gives CASRPASGRGSYNEQFF.

V usage is TRBV2 and J usage is TRBJ1-1; D is unclear. Germline lookup yields CDR1 SNHLY and CDR2 FYNNEI. V was pared by 4 bases and J by 0 bases, with 9 bases between. This CDR3 has 14 residues. The CDR3 DNA follows: TGTGCCAGCAGTGCGAGAGCCATGAACACTGAAGCTTTCTTT. The encoded protein is CASSARAMNTEAFF.

To note about this clone: Other DNA sequences in this specimen translate into the identical CDR3. The rearrangement uses TRBV2 and TRBJ1-2, with D unresolved. The CDR3 has 14 residues. The V end lost 7 bases, the J end lost 5 bases, and 17 bases lay between the germline ends. Germline V CDR1 and CDR2: SNHLY, FYNNEI. CDR3 DNA sequence: TGTGCCAGCACCCAACCTCAGTTATGGTATGGCTACACCTTC. Its protein is CASTQPQLWYGYTF.

The chain combines TRBV6-1 with TRBJ1-4; 10 nucleotides agree with TRBD1. The length of the CDR3 is 16 residues. From germline, CDR1 is MNHNS and CDR2 SASEGT. Germline trimming cut 5 bases from V and 7 bases from J; bases unmatched to any gene: 10. CDR3 in DNA: TGTGCCAGCAGTCAAGAACGGACAGGGGGGGTTGAAAAACTGTTTTTT. Its translation: CASSQERTGGVEKLFF.

The chain is built from TRBV29-1 and TRBJ2-1; 9 bases are shared with TRBD2. J was trimmed by 3 bases and V by 8 bases; bases with no gene match: 5. The length of the CDR3 is 13 residues. Germline V gene lookup returns CDR1 SQVTM and CDR2 ANQGSEA. CDR3 coding DNA: TGCAGCCCGCTAGCGGGACTCTACAATGAGCAGTTCTTC. This gives the protein CSPLAGLYNEQFF.

The chain is built from TRBV30 and TRBJ1-2; 9 nucleotides agree with TRBD1. V lost 0 bases to trimming and J lost 2 bases; unmatched junction nucleotides: 7. The CDR3 covers 16 residues. Germline CDR1 reads GTSNPN; CDR2 reads SVGIG (reference sequence). CDR3 nucleotides: TGTGCCTGGAGTGTAGGTTGGGACAGGGTGAACTATGGCTACACCTTC. It specifies CAWSVGWDRVNYGYTF.

This chain joins TRBV27 and TRBJ1-2; D uncertain. V was clipped by 4 bases and J by 4 bases, with 13 bases between them. Germline values: CDR1 MNHEY, CDR2 SMNVEV (reference sequence). The CDR3 extends over 14 amino acids. The CDR3 sequence: CASSWGSGGYGYTF. CDR3 in DNA: TGTGCCAGCAGTTGGGGTTCGGGAGGCTATGGCTACACCTTC.